The 13 T cell receptor beta chains below all came from one sample that was sequenced in a study of T cells of healthy individuals. TCRdb analysed the 5' RACE reads with MiXCR anew, one entry per CDR3 protein. The sample carries about 96,000 distinct CDR3 sequences, approximately 18% recorded once. The receptors shown here come from a human donor in good health.

The table lists this clonotype with a few counts. The chain couples TRBV18 to TRBJ1-5; a weak D match, TRBD1 (5 bases). V was shortened by 3 bases and J by 2 bases, with 14 bases between the two germline ends. This CDR3 has 16 amino acids. Germline loops: CDR1 KGHSH, CDR2 LQKENI. CDR3 coding DNA: TGTGCCAGCTCACCTGGGGGGGAAGGGGGCAATCAGCCCCAGCATTTT. It yields the protein CASSPGGEGGNQPQHF.

The chain is built from TRBV7-2 and TRBJ2-5, with 7 bases aligning to TRBD2. Germline V gene data show CDR1 as SGHTA and CDR2 as FQGNSA. J gave up 5 bases and V 1 base, and 4 bases lay outside the gene matches. CDR3 length: 14 residues. CDR3 amino acids: CASSLGGGSETQYF. The CDR3, as DNA: TGTGCCAGCAGCTTAGGGGGGGGTTCGGAGACCCAGTACTTC. The full variable domain, completed using reference TRBV7-2 and TRBJ2-5, is GAGVSQSPSNKVTEKGKDVELRCDPISGHTALYWYRQSLGQGLEFLIYFQGNSAPDKSGLPSDRFSAERTGGSVSTLTIQRTQQEDSAVYLCASSLGGGSETQYFGPGTRLLVL.

Turning to this clonotype: This may stem from a read error, because a much larger clone lies one nucleotide away. The V gene is TRBV6-6, the J gene TRBJ2-5, with D hard to call. In germline, CDR1 is MNHNY, CDR2 SVGAGI (reference sequence). The CDR3 contains 17 residues. The ends were cut back, 3 bases at V and 3 bases at J, with 20 bases in the middle. The CDR3 sequence is CASSYLVASPPKETQYF. CDR3 in DNA: TGTGCCAGCAGTTATTTAGTGGCCTCCCCACCTAAAGAGACCCAGTACTTC.

The chain employs TRBV6-6 and TRBJ1-1, with no clear D. Trimming shortened V by 0 bases and J by 0 bases, and 8 bases separated the two germline ends. Germline assignment: CDR1 MNHNY and CDR2 SVGAGI (reference sequence). This CDR3 comprises 15 residues. The CDR3 DNA follows: TGTGCCAGCAGTTACTCGACGACAATGAACACTGAAGCTTTCTTT. It codes for CASSYSTTMNTEAFF.

The chain joins TRBV4-1 to TRBJ2-3, with TRBD1 matching over 9 bases. Germline V gene lookup returns CDR1 MGHRA and CDR2 YSYEKL. CDR3 size: 15 residues. The trim removed 4 bases at V and 4 bases at J, leaving 6 bases unmatched. DNA for the CDR3: TGCGCCAGCAGCCCGAGACAGGGGGAAGCAGATACGCAGTATTTT. It encodes CASSPRQGEADTQYF.

This clonotype has just a few counts. The chain uses TRBV7-2 and TRBJ2-3; D gene ambiguous. V was clipped by 5 bases and J by 5 bases, with 17 bases between them. This CDR3 has 15 residues. The V gene's germline CDR1 is SGHTA and CDR2 FQGNSA. CDR3 sequence reads: CASSTAVGRGDTQYF. DNA for the CDR3: TGTGCCAGCAGCACCGCGGTAGGCCGCGGAGATACGCAGTATTTT.

This chain connects TRBV27 to TRBJ1-6; D is undetermined. Germline lookup yields CDR1 MNHEY and CDR2 SMNVEV (reference sequence). V lost 3 bases and J 7 bases, leaving 13 bases between the germline ends. The CDR3 sequence is 15 residues long. CDR3 region: CASSFDPDPNSPLHF. The CDR3 nucleotides read TGTGCCAGCAGTTTTGATCCGGATCCGAATTCACCCCTCCACTTT.

The chain couples TRBV21-1 to TRBJ2-7; TRBD2 reflects the table's D call only, with no check against the DNA. TRBV21-1 is termed a pseudogene. The CDR3 covers 18 residues. The CDR3 reads CASSKARSLAGEAYEQYF. The CDR3 DNA reads TGTGCCAGCAGCAAAGCGCGATCCTTAGCGGGAGAAGCATACGAGCAGTACTTC.

The rearrangement links TRBV6-2 or TRBV6-3 to TRBJ2-7; no reliable D call. This CDR3 comprises 12 residues. Germline CDR1 is MNHEY and CDR2 is SVGEGT. V gave up 10 bases and J gave up 2 bases, with 12 bases separating them. CDR3 DNA sequence: TGTGCCACCTCGACGGTGACCTACGAGCAGTACTTC. Amino acids: CATSTVTYEQYF.

This clonotype was observed a few times. The V and J genes are TRBV2 and TRBJ2-3, with D possibly TRBD2 on 5 matching bases. The CDR3 contains 13 residues. V was trimmed by 4 bases and J by 5 bases, leaving 10 bases between them. CDR1 and CDR2 from the germline V gene are SNHLY and FYNNEI. CDR3 amino acids: CASSVGRGDTQYF. CDR3 nucleotides: TGTGCCAGCAGTGTGGGGAGAGGAGATACGCAGTATTTT. The whole variable domain, remainder taken from reference TRBV2 and TRBJ2-3, is EPEVTQTPSHQVTQMGQEVILRCVPISNHLYFYWYRQILGQKVEFLVSFYNNEISEKSEIFDDQFSVERPDGSNFTLKIRSTKLEDSAMYFCASSVGRGDTQYFGPGTRLTVL.

The chain joins TRBV15 to TRBJ2-5; no reliable D call. CDR1 and CDR2 (germline): LNHNV, YYDKDF (reference sequence). The CDR3 is made up of 13 amino acids. Trimming cost V 8 bases and J 4 bases, with 14 bases left between them. The CDR3: CATGQERIETQYF. DNA for the CDR3: TGTGCCACCGGGCAGGAGAGGATAGAGACCCAGTACTTC.

The chain joins TRBV11-2 to TRBJ2-7, with 10 bases that match TRBD1. This CDR3 comprises 15 residues. V trimming: 5 bases; J trimming: 0 bases; junction bases outside the gene matches: 4. Germline V lookup: CDR1 SGHAT, CDR2 FQNNGV. In DNA, the CDR3 is TGTGCCAGCAGCGACCGGACAGGGGGCTCCTACGAGCAGTACTTC. This encodes CASSDRTGGSYEQYF.

In its sample, this clonotype was seen a few times. The chain uses TRBV20-1 and TRBJ2-5, with TRBD1 matching 11 bases. Germline V gene data show CDR1 as DFQATT and CDR2 as SNEGSKA (reference sequence). J lost 5 bases, V lost 3 bases, and 2 bases had no gene match. This CDR3 region has 13 residues. CDR3 nucleotides: TGCAGTGCTAGGGACAGGGGGCGGGAGACCCAGTACTTC. Amino acids: CSARDRGRETQYF.